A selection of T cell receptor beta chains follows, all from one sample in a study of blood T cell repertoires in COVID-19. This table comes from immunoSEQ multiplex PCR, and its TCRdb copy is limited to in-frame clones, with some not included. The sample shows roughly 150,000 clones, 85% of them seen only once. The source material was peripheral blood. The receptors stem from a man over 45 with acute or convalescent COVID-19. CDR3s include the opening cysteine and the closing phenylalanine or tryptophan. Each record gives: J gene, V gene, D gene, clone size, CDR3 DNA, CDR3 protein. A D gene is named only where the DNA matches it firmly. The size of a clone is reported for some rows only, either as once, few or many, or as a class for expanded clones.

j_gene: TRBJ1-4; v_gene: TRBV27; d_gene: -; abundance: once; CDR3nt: TGTGCCAGCAGGGGGCCTAATGAAAAACTGTTTTTT; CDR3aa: CASRGPNEKLFF
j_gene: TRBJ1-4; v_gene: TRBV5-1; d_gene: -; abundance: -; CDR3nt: TGCGCCAGCAGCCCGACAGCAACTAATGAAAAACTGTTTTTT; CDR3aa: CASSPTATNEKLFF
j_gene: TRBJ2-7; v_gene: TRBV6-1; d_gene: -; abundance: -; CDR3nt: TGTGCCAGCAGTGAGTGGACGGGAGAGTCCTACGAGCAGTACTTC; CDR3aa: CASSEWTGESYEQYF
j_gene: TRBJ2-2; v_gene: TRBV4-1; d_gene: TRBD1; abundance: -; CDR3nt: TGCGCCAGCAGCGTCCGGGACAGGGCTCTCACCGGGGAGCTGTTTTTT; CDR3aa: CASSVRDRALTGELFF
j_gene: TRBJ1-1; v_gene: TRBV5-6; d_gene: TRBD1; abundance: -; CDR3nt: TGTGCCAGCAGCAGACAGGGCATGAACACTGAAGCTTTCTTT; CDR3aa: CASSRQGMNTEAFF
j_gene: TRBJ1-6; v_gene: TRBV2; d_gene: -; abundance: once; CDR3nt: TGTGCCATCTCCGCAGGGGCCGTTGGGAATAATTCACCCCTCCACTTT; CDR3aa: CAISAGAVGNNSPLHF
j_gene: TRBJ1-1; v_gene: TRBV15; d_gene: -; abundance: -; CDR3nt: TGTGCCACCAGCAAGGGCTCAGGGACTCAGAACACTGAAGCTTTCTTT; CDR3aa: CATSKGSGTQNTEAFF
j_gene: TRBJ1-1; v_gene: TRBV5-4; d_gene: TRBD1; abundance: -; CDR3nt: TGTGCCAGCAGCTGGGACAGGGATCAAGCTTTCTTT; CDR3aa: CASSWDRDQAFF
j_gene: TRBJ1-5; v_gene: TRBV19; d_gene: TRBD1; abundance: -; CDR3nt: TGTGCCAGTAGTATAGAGATCGCACAGGGGGCTAGCAATCAGCCCCAGCATTTT; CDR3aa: CASSIEIAQGASNQPQHF
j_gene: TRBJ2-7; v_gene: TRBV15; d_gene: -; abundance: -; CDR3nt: TGTGCCACCAAGTTGCAGGATCACTACGAGCAGTACTTC; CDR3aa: CATKLQDHYEQYF
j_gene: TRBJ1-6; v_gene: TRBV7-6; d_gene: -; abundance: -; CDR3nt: TGTGCCAGCAGCTACGGGGGGGGGATTTCACCCCTCCACTTT; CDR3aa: CASSYGGGISPLHF
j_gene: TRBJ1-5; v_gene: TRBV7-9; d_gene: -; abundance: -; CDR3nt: TGTGCCAGCAGCTTTTACCTAGTGGGGAGGGAGAATCAGCCCCAGCATTTT; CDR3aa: CASSFYLVGRENQPQHF
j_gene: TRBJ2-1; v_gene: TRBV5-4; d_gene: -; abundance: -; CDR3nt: TGTGCCAGCAGCTACAGGGCCGTTACGGGCGACAATGAGCAGTTCTTC; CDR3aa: CASSYRAVTGDNEQFF
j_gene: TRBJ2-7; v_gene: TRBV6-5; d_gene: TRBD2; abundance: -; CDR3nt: TGTGCCAGCAGGTTCGGCGGGAGAGGGTCCTACGAGCAGTACTTC; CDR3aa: CASRFGGRGSYEQYF
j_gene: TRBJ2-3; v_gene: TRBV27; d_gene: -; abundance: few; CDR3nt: TGTGCCCCCGGAGTCACAGATACGCAGTATTTT; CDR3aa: CAPGVTDTQYF
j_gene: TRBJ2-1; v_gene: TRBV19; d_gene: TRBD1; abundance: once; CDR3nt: TGTGCCAGTAGGATGTTCGGACAGGGGGCATACAATGAGCAGTTCTTC; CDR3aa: CASRMFGQGAYNEQFF
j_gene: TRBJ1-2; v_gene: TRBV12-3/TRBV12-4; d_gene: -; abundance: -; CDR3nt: TGTGCCAGCAGTAACAGGGCTGGCTATGGCTACACCTTC; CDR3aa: CASSNRAGYGYTF
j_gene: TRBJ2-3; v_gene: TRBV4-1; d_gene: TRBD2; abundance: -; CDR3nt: TGCGCCAGCAGCCTCCTCCCGGGACTAGCGGGGAAAGATACGCAGTATTTT; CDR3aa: CASSLLPGLAGKDTQYF
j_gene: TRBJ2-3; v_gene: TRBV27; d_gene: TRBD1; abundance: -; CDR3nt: TGTGCCAGCAGTTTAGACCCGGGACAGGGCGCAGATACGCAGTATTTT; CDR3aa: CASSLDPGQGADTQYF
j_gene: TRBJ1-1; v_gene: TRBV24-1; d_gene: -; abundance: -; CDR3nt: TGTGCCACCAGTTCGCCGACAGAGGCCACTGAAGCTTTCTTT; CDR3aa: CATSSPTEATEAFF
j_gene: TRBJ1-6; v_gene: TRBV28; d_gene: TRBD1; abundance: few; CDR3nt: TGTGCCAGCAGTTACCGGGACAGGGGAAATTCACCCCTCCACTTT; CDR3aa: CASSYRDRGNSPLHF
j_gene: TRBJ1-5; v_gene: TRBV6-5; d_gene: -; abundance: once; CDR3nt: TGTGCCAGCAGCCGAGGGGGTACCGCTCCTCAGCCCCAGCATTTT; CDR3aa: CASSRGGTAPQPQHF
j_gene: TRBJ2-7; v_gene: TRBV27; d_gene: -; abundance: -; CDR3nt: TGTGCCAGCAGTTTAACAGGGATACAACCCTACGAGCAGTACTTC; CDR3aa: CASSLTGIQPYEQYF
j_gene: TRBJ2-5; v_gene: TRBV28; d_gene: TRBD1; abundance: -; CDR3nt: TGTGCCAGCAGTTCGGGACAGCAACAAGAGACCCAGTACTTC; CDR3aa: CASSSGQQQETQYF
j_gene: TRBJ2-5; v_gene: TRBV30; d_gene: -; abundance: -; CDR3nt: TGTGCCTGGAGTACCCCGGCCAGGGGAGCAGAGACCCAGTACTTC; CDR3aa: CAWSTPARGAETQYF
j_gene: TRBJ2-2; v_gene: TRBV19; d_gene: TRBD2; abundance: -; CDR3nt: TGTGCCAGTAGTATTACTGGGGGGGGTTACACCGGGGAGCTGTTTTTT; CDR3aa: CASSITGGGYTGELFF
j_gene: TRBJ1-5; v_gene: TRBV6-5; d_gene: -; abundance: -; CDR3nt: TGTGCCAGCACCGGACAGCAAGATCAGCCCCAGCATTTT; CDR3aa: CASTGQQDQPQHF
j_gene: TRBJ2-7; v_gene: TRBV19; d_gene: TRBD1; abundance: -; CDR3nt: TGTGCCAGTGGTAGACAGGGGCCCTACGAGCAGTACTTC; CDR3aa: CASGRQGPYEQYF
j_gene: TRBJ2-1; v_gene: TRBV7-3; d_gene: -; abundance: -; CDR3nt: TGTGCCAGCAGCTTAAGTGCAGGGGTCTACAATGAGCAGTTCTTC; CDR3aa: CASSLSAGVYNEQFF
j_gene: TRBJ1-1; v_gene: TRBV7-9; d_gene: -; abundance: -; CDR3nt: TGTGCCAGCAGCTTACAAACAGCCACTGAAGCTTTCTTT; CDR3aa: CASSLQTATEAFF
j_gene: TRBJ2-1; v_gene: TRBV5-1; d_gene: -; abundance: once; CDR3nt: TGCGCCAGCAGCCCAACCTACAATGAGCAGTTCTTC; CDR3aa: CASSPTYNEQFF
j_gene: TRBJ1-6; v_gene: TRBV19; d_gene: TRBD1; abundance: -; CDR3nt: TGTGCCAGTACCGCGATCGAGGGGGCGCAGTCACCCCTCCACTTT; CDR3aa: CASTAIEGAQSPLHF
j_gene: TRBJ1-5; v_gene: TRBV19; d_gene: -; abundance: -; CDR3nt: TGTGCCAGTATGATGCGCCCCTTTTACAATCAGCCCCAGCATTTT; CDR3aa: CASMMRPFYNQPQHF
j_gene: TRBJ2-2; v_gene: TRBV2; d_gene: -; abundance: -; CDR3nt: TGTGCCAGCAGTGTTAGTAGGGCGGGTACCGGGGAGCTGTTTTTT; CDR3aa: CASSVSRAGTGELFF
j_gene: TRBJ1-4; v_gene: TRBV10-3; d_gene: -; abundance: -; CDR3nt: TGTGCCATCAGTGACAGTGAAAAACTGTTTTTT; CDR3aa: CAISDSEKLFF
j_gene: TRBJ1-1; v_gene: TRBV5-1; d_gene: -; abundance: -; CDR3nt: TGCGCCAGTCACAGGGAACTGAACACTGAAGCTTTCTTT; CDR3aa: CASHRELNTEAFF
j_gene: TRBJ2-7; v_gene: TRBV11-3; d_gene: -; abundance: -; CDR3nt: TGTGCCAGCAGCTCCGGGACACCTTCCGAGCAGTACTTC; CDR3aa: CASSSGTPSEQYF
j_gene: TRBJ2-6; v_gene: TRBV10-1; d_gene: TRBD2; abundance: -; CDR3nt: TGCGCCTGCATCGCTAGCGGTTCCCCTGGGGCCAACGTCCTGACTTTC; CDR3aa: CACIASGSPGANVLTF
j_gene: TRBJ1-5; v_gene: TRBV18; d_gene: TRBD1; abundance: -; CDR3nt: TGTGCCAGCTCACAGGGACAGGGAGTGAGCAATCAGCCCCAGCATTTT; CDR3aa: CASSQGQGVSNQPQHF
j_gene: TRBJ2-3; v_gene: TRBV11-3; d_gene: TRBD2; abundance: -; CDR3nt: TGTGCCAGCAGCTTAGGGACTAGTAGCTCAGATACGCAGTATTTT; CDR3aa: CASSLGTSSSDTQYF
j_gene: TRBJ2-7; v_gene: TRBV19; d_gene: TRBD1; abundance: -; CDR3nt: TGTGCCAGTAGTGTCTCCGGGACAGGGTTTGTCTACGAGCAGTACTTC; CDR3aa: CASSVSGTGFVYEQYF
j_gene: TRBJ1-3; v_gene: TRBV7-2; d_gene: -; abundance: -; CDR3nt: TGTGCCAGCAGCCCCAACGACAGGACCAGAAACACCATATATTTT; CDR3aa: CASSPNDRTRNTIYF
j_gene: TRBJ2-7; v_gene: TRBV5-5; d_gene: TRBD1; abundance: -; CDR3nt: TGTGCCAGCAGCCAAAGACAGGGGGCTATCTACGAGCAGTACTTC; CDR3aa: CASSQRQGAIYEQYF
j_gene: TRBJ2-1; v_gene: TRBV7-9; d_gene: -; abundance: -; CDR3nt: TGTGCCAGCAGCTTTTCGGGGGCAGGGGGATATAGTGAGCAGTTCTTC; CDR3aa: CASSFSGAGGYSEQFF
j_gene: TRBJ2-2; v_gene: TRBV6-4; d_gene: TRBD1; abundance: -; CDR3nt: TGTGCCAGCAGCAAGACAGGGGCCAACACCGGGGAGCTGTTTTTT; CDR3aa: CASSKTGANTGELFF
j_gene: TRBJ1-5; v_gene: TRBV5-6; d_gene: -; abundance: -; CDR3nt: TGTGCCAGCAGCTCGTGGACAGTCAATCAGCCCCAGCATTTT; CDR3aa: CASSSWTVNQPQHF
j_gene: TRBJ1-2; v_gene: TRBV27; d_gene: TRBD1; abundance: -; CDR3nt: TGTGCCAGCAAGTTGACAGGGGGGTCTGGGGGCTACACCTTC; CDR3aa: CASKLTGGSGGYTF
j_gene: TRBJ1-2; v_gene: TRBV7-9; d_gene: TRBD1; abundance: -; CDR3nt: TGTGCCAGCAGCCCCGTCCCACAGGGACAGGGTTATGGCTACACCTTC; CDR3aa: CASSPVPQGQGYGYTF
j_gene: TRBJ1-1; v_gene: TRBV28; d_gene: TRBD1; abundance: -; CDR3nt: TGTGCCAGCAGTTTCCCGACAGGGAGGACTGAAGCTTTCTTT; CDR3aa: CASSFPTGRTEAFF
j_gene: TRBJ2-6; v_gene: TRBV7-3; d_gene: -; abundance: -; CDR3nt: TGTGCCAGCAGCTTTAACTCTGGGGCCAACGTCCTGACTTTC; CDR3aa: CASSFNSGANVLTF
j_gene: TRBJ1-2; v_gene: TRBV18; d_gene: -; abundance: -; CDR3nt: TGTGCCAGCTCACGAGCATCAGGACAGAGTTTTGATGGCTACACCTTC; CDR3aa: CASSRASGQSFDGYTF
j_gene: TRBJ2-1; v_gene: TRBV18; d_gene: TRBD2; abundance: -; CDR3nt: TGTGCCAGCTCCCCAACAACCGGGACTAGCGGCTCCTACAATGAGCAGTTCTTC; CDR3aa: CASSPTTGTSGSYNEQFF
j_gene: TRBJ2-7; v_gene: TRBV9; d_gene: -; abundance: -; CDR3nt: TGTGCCAGCAGCGTAGGCGACGGGAGTGGTTACGAGCAGTACTTC; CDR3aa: CASSVGDGSGYEQYF
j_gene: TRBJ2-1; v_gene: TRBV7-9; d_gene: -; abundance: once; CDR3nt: TGTGCCAGCAGCGACATGATCGAGGAGCAGTTCTTC; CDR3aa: CASSDMIEEQFF
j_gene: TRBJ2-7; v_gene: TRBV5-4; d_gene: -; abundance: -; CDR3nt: TGTGCCAGCAGCCGACGGGGGACCTCCTACGAGCAGTACTTC; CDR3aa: CASSRRGTSYEQYF
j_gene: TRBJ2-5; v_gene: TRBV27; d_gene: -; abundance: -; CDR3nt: TGTGCCAGCAGCCGGGACTTGGAGACCCAGTACTTC; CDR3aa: CASSRDLETQYF
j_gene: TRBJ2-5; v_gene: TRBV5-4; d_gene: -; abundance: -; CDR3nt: TGTGCCAGCAGCGATTTGACAGCGATTGAGACCCAGTACTTC; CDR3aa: CASSDLTAIETQYF
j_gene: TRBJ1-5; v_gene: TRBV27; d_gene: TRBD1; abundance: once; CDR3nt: TGTGCCAGCGCCGGGGCCGGGACAGGTGGCAATCAGCCCCAGCATTTT; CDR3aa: CASAGAGTGGNQPQHF
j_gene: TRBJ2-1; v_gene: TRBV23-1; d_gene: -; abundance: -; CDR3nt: TGCGCCAGCAGTCAATCTGGGGGCTCGTACAATGAGCAGTTCTTC; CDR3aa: CASSQSGGSYNEQFF
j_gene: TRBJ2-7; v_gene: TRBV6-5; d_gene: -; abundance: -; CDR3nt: TGTGCCAGCAGTCCGTGGGGGACTCACTACGAGCAGTACTTC; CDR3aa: CASSPWGTHYEQYF